The following is a TCR beta chain sequence with its context. Germline V gene data show CDR1 as SGHDT and CDR2 as YYEEEE. This CDR3 has 14 residues. V lost 4 bases, J lost 2 bases, and 12 bases lay in between. The sample comes from a study of blood T cell repertoires in COVID-19. Cohort assignment relied on participant-reported clinical history. Original methodology: Amplification with reference gene primers provided the estimates of nucleated cell counts. Clones were read by immunoSEQ multiplex PCR, and TCRdb kept only the in-frame ones, dropping some. V, J and clone size derive from that table, while D and trimming were established from the DNA sequence. The table shows approximately 220,000 clones, with around 84% occurring only once.

Input material: PBMCs or T cells enriched from blood (not recorded which). The clonotype was recovered from a woman aged 40 to 50 with acute COVID-19. The chain links TRBV5-6 to TRBJ1-2; D perhaps matches TRBD1 (6 bases). Written as DNA, the CDR3 is TGTGCCAGCAGCCGGGACACCCGGAACTATGGCTACACCTTC. As protein: CASSRDTRNYGYTF.